What follows are 16 T cell receptor beta chains derived from one specimen sequenced in a study of T cells in narcolepsy. The repertoire was sequenced with immunoSEQ multiplex PCR; TCRdb's copy has only in-frame clones and lacks some. Of tens of thousands of clones detected, around 88% appear once; the ten largest clones hold under 1.5%. The sequenced sample consisted of CD45RA- memory CD4+ T cells from PBMCs. All receptors derive from a human donor with narcolepsy.

The genes are TRBV18 and TRBJ2-5, with TRBD1 identical over 9 bases. J lost 6 bases, V lost 0 bases, and 5 bases had no gene match. Germline values: CDR1 KGHSH, CDR2 LQKENI. CDR3 size: 15 residues. The CDR3 DNA is TGTGCCAGCTCACCACCGGGACAGGGTGTAAAGACCCAGTACTTC. Translation: CASSPPGQGVKTQYF.

This chain joins TRBV4-3 and TRBJ2-3; unclear D gene. The CDR3 is made up of 16 amino acids. Germline-derived CDR1 and CDR2 are LGHNA and YSLEER. V was trimmed by 2 bases and J by 2 bases, leaving 14 bases between them. The CDR3 bases are TGCGCCAGCAGCCAATTTGTCATTTTCCACACAGATACGCAGTATTTT. This translates into CASSQFVIFHTDTQYF.

V is TRBV12-5 and J is TRBJ1-1; D uncertain. The CDR3 extends over 11 amino acids. Trimming removed 7 bases from V and 4 bases from J, with 7 bases in between. The germline V gene encodes CDR1 LGHNT and CDR2 FRNRAP. The CDR3 protein is CASDLGTEAFF. As DNA, the CDR3 is TGTGCTAGTGACCTGGGCACTGAAGCTTTCTTT.

V usage is TRBV5-1 and J usage is TRBJ1-3; D not certain. Trimming stripped 1 base from V and 3 bases from J, with 14 bases between. The CDR3 is made up of 16 amino acids. Germline-derived CDR1 and CDR2 are SGHRS and YFSETQ. CDR3 sequence (DNA): TGCGCCAGCAGCTTGCTTGCAGGAGGAGGTGGAAACACCATATATTTT. Translation gives CASSLLAGGGGNTIYF.

The chain joins TRBV28 to TRBJ1-1; TRBD1 is a possible D gene (5 bases). Trimming cost V 5 bases and J 1 base, with 11 bases left between them. The CDR3 has 14 residues. From germline, CDR1 is MDHEN and CDR2 SYDVKM. CDR3 nucleotide sequence: TGTGCCAGCAGTCCTGGGACGGCGAACACTGAAGCTTTCTTT. Amino acids: CASSPGTANTEAFF.

This sequence joins TRBV27 and TRBJ2-2, with 11 bases fitting TRBD1. CDR3 length: 16 amino acids. Germline-derived CDR1 and CDR2 are MNHEY and SMNVEV (reference sequence). V lost 5 bases and J lost 1; bases outside the gene matches: 3. This CDR3 is CASSRGQGVNTGELFF. CDR3 in DNA: TGTGCCAGCAGTCGGGGACAGGGGGTGAACACCGGGGAGCTGTTTTTT.

Remarks on this clone: The same CDR3 arises from other DNA sequences in this sample as well. V gene TRBV18 combines with J gene TRBJ1-3; maybe TRBD1 (6 bases). Germline V gene lookup returns CDR1 KGHSH and CDR2 LQKENI. The CDR3 runs to 15 residues. The ends were cut back, 2 bases at V and 3 bases at J, with 11 bases in the middle. CDR3 in amino acids: CASSPAGADGNTIYF. CDR3 DNA sequence: TGTGCCAGCTCACCAGCAGGGGCCGATGGAAACACCATATATTTT.

The rearrangement joins TRBV5-4 to TRBJ2-1; 7 bases align to TRBD1. In germline, CDR1 is SGHNT, CDR2 YYREEE (reference sequence). This CDR3 has 16 residues. V dropped 0 bases and J dropped 7; count of bases not matched to a gene: 10. Here the CDR3 reads CASSLGAGGSWNEQFF. Written as DNA, the CDR3 is TGTGCCAGCAGCTTGGGAGCAGGGGGTTCTTGGAATGAGCAGTTCTTC.

The chain carries TRBV20-1 and TRBJ2-7; D uncertain. There are 11 residues in the CDR3. Per germline, CDR1 DFQATT and CDR2 SNEGSKA (reference sequence). V shed 5 bases and J shed 6 bases, with 11 bases lying between them. In DNA form, the CDR3 reads TGCAGTGCTGTTCAGACCCGCGAGCAGTACTTC. This translates into CSAVQTREQYF.

The gene calls are TRBV29-1 and TRBJ1-1; no firm D call. Looked up from germline, CDR1 is SQVTM and CDR2 is ANQGSEA. V was clipped by 7 bases and J by 1 base, with 10 bases between them. The CDR3 runs 12 residues. The CDR3 sequence: CSAVAGNTEAFF. DNA of the CDR3: TGCAGCGCCGTCGCCGGGAACACTGAAGCTTTCTTT.

The V and J genes are TRBV6-5 and TRBJ1-2, with TRBD1 matching over 9 bases. CDR1 is MNHEY and CDR2 is SVGAGI in the germline V gene. The CDR3 is 13 residues long. J was trimmed by 8 bases and V by 5 bases; bases with no gene match: 6. The CDR3 DNA sequence: TGTGCCAGCAGTCTACGGACAGGGGTAGGCTACACCTTC. It codes for CASSLRTGVGYTF.

The V and J genes are TRBV29-1 and TRBJ2-2, with D unclear. The CDR3 extends over 13 amino acids. Trimming cost V 6 bases and J 0 bases, with 8 bases left between them. Germline V CDR1 and CDR2: SQVTM, ANQGSEA. CDR3 sequence: CSVPISNTGELFF. As DNA, the CDR3 is TGCAGCGTCCCCATTTCGAACACCGGGGAGCTGTTTTTT.

The chain employs TRBV11-1 and TRBJ2-1; TRBD1 agrees at 7 bases. Trimming at V came to 5 bases and at J to 4 bases, leaving 5 bases not matched to a gene. Germline values: CDR1 SGHAT, CDR2 FQDESV (reference sequence). The CDR3 totals 14 residues. CDR3 loop: CASSQGQIYNEQFF. In DNA, the CDR3 is TGTGCCAGCAGCCAGGGACAGATATACAATGAGCAGTTCTTC.

This clone was counted a single time. The same CDR3 is also encoded by other DNA sequences in this sample. The rearrangement links TRBV7-9 to TRBJ2-4; TRBD2 matches at 11 bases. In germline, CDR1 is SEHNR, CDR2 FQNEAQ (reference sequence). Unmatched junction bases numbered 9, after V lost 2 bases and J lost 3 bases. This CDR3 contains 18 residues. DNA for the CDR3: TGTGCCAGCAGCTTATTTCTAGCGGGGGGCGGGGGCAAAAACATTCAGTACTTC. Protein: CASSLFLAGGGGKNIQYF.

The chain joins TRBV7-2 to TRBJ1-2; D is perhaps TRBD1 (5 bases). The ends were cut back, 1 base at V and 6 bases at J, with 12 bases in the middle. The CDR3 length is 14 residues. Germline CDR1 and CDR2: SGHTA and FQGNSA. CDR3 protein: CASSLDRGLDGYTF. The DNA for the CDR3 is TGTGCCAGCAGCTTAGATCGGGGCCTGGATGGCTACACCTTC. Full variable domain (remainder filled in from reference TRBV7-2 and TRBJ1-2): GAGVSQSPSNKVTEKGKDVELRCDPISGHTALYWYRQSLGQGLEFLIYFQGNSAPDKSGLPSDRFSAERTGGSVSTLTIQRTQQEDSAVYLCASSLDRGLDGYTFGSGTRLTVV.

The CDR3 spells CASSLISGNTIYF. CDR3 DNA sequence: TGTGCCAGCAGTCTGATCTCTGGAAACACCATATATTTT. This chain uses TRBV6-6 with TRBJ1-3, with D unresolved. CDR3 length: 13 residues. V was clipped by 5 bases and J by 0 bases, with 5 bases between them. Germline CDR1 MNHNY, CDR2 SVGAGI (reference sequence).